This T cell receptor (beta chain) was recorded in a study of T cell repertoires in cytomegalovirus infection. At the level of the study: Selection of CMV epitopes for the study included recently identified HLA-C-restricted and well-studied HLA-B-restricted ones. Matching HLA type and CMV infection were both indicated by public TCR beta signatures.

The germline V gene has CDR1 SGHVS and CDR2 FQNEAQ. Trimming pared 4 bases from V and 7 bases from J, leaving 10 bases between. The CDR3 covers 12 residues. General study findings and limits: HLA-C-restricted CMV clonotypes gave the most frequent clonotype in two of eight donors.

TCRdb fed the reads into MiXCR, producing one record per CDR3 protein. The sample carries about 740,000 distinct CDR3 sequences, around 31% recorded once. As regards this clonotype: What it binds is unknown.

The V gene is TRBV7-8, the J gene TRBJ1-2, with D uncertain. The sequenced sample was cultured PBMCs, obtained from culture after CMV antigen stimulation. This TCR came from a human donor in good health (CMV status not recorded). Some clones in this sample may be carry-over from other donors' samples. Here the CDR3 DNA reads TGTGCCAGCAGCTCTAAGGGTACTGGCTACACCTTC. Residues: CASSSKGTGYTF.